The entry below describes one T cell receptor (beta chain). Its antigen is not identified. Trimming shortened V by 5 bases and J by 2 bases, and 6 bases separated the two germline ends. This CDR3 contains 12 residues. Germline values: CDR1 SGHRS, CDR2 YFSETQ. These data belong to a study of CD8+ T cells in alopecia areata. Overall study context: The drug, tofacitinib, lasted 6 to 18 months, followed by 6 months off drug.

General study points: Alphabeta T cells residing in normal skin are also sequenced in scalp samples.

Following extraction, RNA underwent reverse transcription to cDNA, which served as the sequencing template. Using immunoSEQ multiplex PCR, the repertoire was profiled, and TCRdb retains in-frame clones only, with some absent. Of 150,000 to 200,000 clones listed, roughly 60% are singletons. The V call is TRBV5-1, the J call TRBJ2-3; D unresolved. The receptor comes from a human donor with alopecia areata. The sample was CD4+ T cells sorted from blood, taken at week 0. In DNA form, the CDR3 reads TGCGCCAGCAGACAAAACACAGATACGCAGTATTTT. Translated: CASRQNTDTQYF.